This T cell receptor (beta chain) was documented in a study of cytomegalovirus exposure and HLA in healthy donors (TCRdb year 2017). Context from the whole study: In an earlier analysis of approximately 500 of the donors, 276 Gb of sequence data and some 120 million unique TCR beta sequences from roughly 190 million T cells were reported. An early release covering roughly 580 HLA-typed donors comprised about 290 gigabases of sequencing data and roughly 85 million unique TCR sequences. Of the 300 to 500 genotyped donors, approximately 80% were placed in the genetic ancestry cluster associated with self-reported Caucasian donors. The study aimed to test whether signatures of past pathogen exposure could be identified by cataloging public T cell receptors. Using immunosequencing, the study profiled T cell repertoires from around 680 subjects and related those repertoires to cytomegalovirus serostatus. A separate validation cohort of 100 to 150 different subjects was used in addition to the approximately 670-subject first cohort. To predict cytomegalovirus infection status, the study combined high-throughput TCR immunosequencing, statistical association of individual TCRs with disease status, and machine learning. A later analysis re-analyzed previously published TCR beta repertoires from 666 donors and added high-resolution HLA genotyping to study TCR occurrence patterns. In the later analysis, no new phenotypic data were used to find candidate immune exposures; instead, reliance was placed on TCR beta sequences and their occurrence across donors. To decide whether each TCR beta V gene segment behaved as functional or pseudogenic, an earlier analysis of approximately 590 of the donors relied on high-throughput TCR beta sequencing. Donor age, sex, ethnicity and CMV serostatus were compiled together with the repertoire data. In a later genetic analysis, genome-wide SNP genotypes for about 55% of the roughly 670 donors were used, and that subset was treated as a discovery cohort. All discovery cohort repertoires had been generated using a single sequencing platform. HLA typing included class I and class II loci at four-digit resolution. Typing coverage varied by locus: roughly 629-630 donors for A, B, C, DRB1 and DQB1; roughly 500 for DQA1; about 590 for DPA1; 450 to 480 for DPB1. Roughly 5 DR-DQ haplotypes were handled as single units for association and clustering because linkage in the cohort was strong. Among roughly 400 genotyped donors of the cohort, an average of roughly 230,000 unique TCR beta nucleotide sequences was sequenced per donor, of which 15% to 20% were non-productive. Points the paper makes about the study in general: The classifier was reported to diagnose cytomegalovirus status with high specificity and sensitivity in both the original and validation cohorts. The study listed around 160 TCR beta chains as associated with cytomegalovirus. A further reported finding was that TCR beta sequences accurately predicted the HLA-A and HLA-B alleles for most subjects in the first cohort. The 87-base-pair reads could not distinguish some IMGT-functional V segments, including TRBV6-2 and TRBV6-3, so those segments were excluded. Sequencing depth was assumed to be roughly uniform across donors in the presence/absence analyses, though that assumption may not hold. Across donors, most TCR sequences were observed very rarely, whereas some public TCRs were present in many individuals. A cluster of highly shared sequence variants was judged likely to be a technical artifact of the sequencing pipeline. When HLA alleles, especially DR and DQ, strongly co-occurred, attributing TCR associations to individual alleles was difficult. Because counts were too low, seventeen rarely observed V segments, including chromosome 9 orphons, were excluded from the earlier analysis of several hundred of the donors. CMV serostatus was the only immune exposure information available for the cohort. A later analysis associated 16,951 TCR beta sequences with specific HLA alleles at a false discovery rate of 0.05. Linkage disequilibrium might explain the correlated functional status among segregating V segments, but an unknown experimental factor could not be excluded. A later analysis found that HLA-associated TCR beta chains were more clonally expanded and had lower generation probabilities than equally common non-associated chains. It was suggested by the authors that the approach could potentially be generalized to other disease states and immunological phenotypes. According to a later genetic analysis, donors in an Asian-associated ancestry cluster had fewer N-insertions in productive TCRs than the approximately 630-donor mean. In vitro tests confirmed that a few of the cytomegalovirus-associated TCR beta chains recognize cytomegalovirus antigens. The cohort was sequenced for TCR beta chains only, and without alpha or paired-chain data the features that could be detected were limited. In a later analysis, most CMV-associated TCR beta chains were found to appear HLA-restricted, with HLA associations seemingly driven largely by CMV exposure. In a later analysis, TCR association rates were found to vary across HLA loci, with the most associated TCRs seen for DRB1 alleles and the fewest for HLA-C alleles. An earlier analysis of some 590 of the donors showed that most TCR beta V segments appeared in productive rearrangements either about 87% or about 30% of the time, which broadly matched IMGT annotations. HLA typing was unavailable for some donors at each locus, so association tests used only the typed subset. An association between a missense DCLRE1C variant and V-gene and J-gene trimming of TCR beta chains was found in a later genetic analysis and replicated in an independent cohort. According to a later analysis, parvovirus B19, influenza, CMV and Epstein-Barr virus appeared linked to several top co-occurrence clusters.

This clone was seen more than once but under ten times. Its antigen specificity is not known. Base qualities are not recorded, but no much larger clone differs from it by a single base. The germline V gene supplies CDR1 MGHRA and CDR2 YSYEKL. V lost 1 base and J lost 6 bases, and the count of bases not matched to a germline gene is 6. Inclusive of the bounding cysteine and phenylalanine, the CDR3 is 16 residues long. Of the read, only the CDR3 DNA is kept; its 48 bases are in frame from base 1. The cohort was made up of hundreds of healthy bone marrow donors. All cohort members were sampled while nominally healthy, although unrecorded immune exposures were likely present. The donor tested CMV seropositive and was one of the 289 seropositive cohort members. A peripheral blood sample was provided by each donor, and peripheral blood mononuclear cells were used for TCR beta sequencing. Genomic DNA was extracted from the blood cell samples with the Qiagen DNeasy Blood Extraction Kit.

The method behind the library was the immunoSEQ multiplex PCR assay. The multiplex PCR relied on a mix of 60 forward primers for TCR Vbeta segments and 13 reverse primers for TCR Jbeta segments. A multiplex PCR assay on genomic DNA amplified the CDR3 region of rearranged TCR beta genes. Amplified TCR beta libraries were sequenced as 87-base-pair reads on the Illumina HiSeq System. The study's processing was this. Across the 700 or so repertoires, a later analysis counted roughly 84 million unique TCR beta chains, around 10 million of which were shared by at least two donors. To remove PCR and sequencing errors, raw reads were error-corrected and collapsed into unique sequences using a nearest-neighbor algorithm that merged closely related sequences. V, D and J gene segments were assigned by aligning CDR3 sequences to IMGT reference sequences. Each retained sequence needed at least a six-nucleotide match to both a V gene segment and a J gene segment. A rearrangement counted as productive if the CDR3 had no stop codons and remained in frame with V and J, and every other rearrangement counted as non-productive. Following IMGT convention, CDR3 was defined as the stretch from the second conserved V-encoded cysteine up to the conserved J-encoded phenylalanine. Sequences without an unambiguous match to a single V gene segment were excluded from the earlier analysis of over 500 of the donors. In an earlier analysis of roughly 500 of the donors, V segments were called functional above 56.7% productive rearrangements and were called segregating when the between-donor standard deviation exceeded 5%. A statistical classification framework was built to diagnose cytomegalovirus status from the catalog of TCR beta chain sequences. A later analysis assigned V and J genes by comparing TCR nucleotide sequences with IMGT/GENE-DB human TR gene sequences. The TCRdist pipeline was used in a later analysis to assign CDR3 sequences and most-parsimonious VDJ recombination scenarios. In a later analysis, each TCR beta chain was defined by its CDR3 amino acid sequence together with its V-gene family, and reads without a unique V-gene family were excluded. To address suspected cross-contamination and a sequencing artifact, a later analysis removed around 600 highly shared, low-generation-probability nucleotide sequences. In a later analysis, a clonal expansion index for each public chain was calculated from normalized within-repertoire ranks of inferred template counts. Generation probabilities in a later analysis came from a VDJ recombination model fitted to out-of-frame rearrangements, and those results were checked against IGoR. Hypergeometric tests were used in a later analysis to score TCR-TCR, TCR-HLA and TCR-CMV co-occurrence, with a repertoire-size bias correction applied to the TCR pairs. A later analysis estimated false discovery rates by permuting HLA or CMV assignments 20 times. In a later analysis, co-occurring TCRs were grouped using DBSCAN, with TCRdist sequence similarity added in when clustering inside HLA-allele-positive subsets. For co-occurrence clustering, repertoires with fewer than 30,000 or more than 120,000 public chains were excluded, along with about five repertoires with anomalous nucleotide sharing. TCRdb took over this immuneACCESS table, retaining in-frame rearrangements with V and J assigned. Such tables are incomplete; in checked studies, under half of the missing clones stem from an unresolved V gene, and the remainder is unexplained. V and J calls and clone size are those listed in that table; D and trimming were worked out from the DNA. This sample has roughly 150,000 clones in its table, and 70% to 90% of those were observed once. Of the sample, roughly 4% is held by the ten largest clones.

This TCR came from a woman aged 40 to 50 in good health and CMV-seropositive. The chain couples TRBV4-1 to TRBJ1-4, and TRBD1 matches 9 of the central bases. The sequencing sample was made of PBMCs. The sequenced DNA is TGCGCCAGCAGCCAAGGGCCGGGACAGGGCGATGAAAAACTGTTTTTT. Its protein reads: CASSQGPGQGDEKLFF.